This entry lists 25 T cell receptor beta chains sequenced from one sample in a study of blood T cell repertoires in COVID-19. Data came from immunoSEQ multiplex PCR; TCRdb stores just in-frame clones and leaves some out. The sample has some 110,000 clones; 80% to 90% are singletons. The sample taken for sequencing was peripheral blood. These receptors were obtained from a woman in her 70s with acute or convalescent COVID-19.

This clone was found once. This rearrangement joins TRBV9 to TRBJ2-5; TRBD2 agrees at 8 bases. Germline CDR1 and CDR2: SGDLS and YYNGEE. J was trimmed by 3 bases and V by 4 bases; bases with no gene match: 8. The CDR3 consists of 15 residues. Here the CDR3 reads CASSQGVGGEETQYF. The DNA of the CDR3 is TGTGCCAGCAGCCAAGGCGTCGGGGGGGAAGAGACCCAGTACTTC.

The chain employs TRBV9 and TRBJ2-7, with D possibly being TRBD2 (6 bases). This CDR3 is 16 amino acids long. Trimming left V 3 bases short and J 7 bases short, with 23 bases between. Germline V lookup: CDR1 SGDLS, CDR2 YYNGEE. CDR3 nucleotides: TGTGCCAGCAGCGAGGGGCTCCGGGACTCCCTGAGGGAGCAGTACTTC. The encoded protein is CASSEGLRDSLREQYF.

The genes are TRBV4-3 and TRBJ1-5, with D possibly being TRBD1 (6 bases). CDR3 length equals 17 residues. V was shortened by 4 bases and J by 2 bases, with 18 bases between the two germline ends. Germline loops: CDR1 LGHNA, CDR2 YSLEER. The CDR3 DNA reads TGCGCCAGCAGCCGCAGCCTCTTACAGGGTGGCAATCAGCCCCAGCATTTT. Translation gives CASSRSLLQGGNQPQHF.

This chain connects TRBV6-5 to TRBJ2-5; 13 positions agree with TRBD2. The junction had 11 bases not matched to a gene; V was cut back by 4 bases and J by 9 bases. This CDR3 region has 16 residues. CDR1 and CDR2 (germline): MNHEY, SVGAGI. The CDR3 region is CASSSTSGGQGGAQYF. In DNA, the CDR3 is TGTGCCAGCAGTTCGACTAGCGGGGGGCAAGGCGGCGCCCAGTACTTC.

V and J are TRBV27 and TRBJ2-7; 11 nucleotides align to TRBD2. Germline CDR1 MNHEY, CDR2 SMNVEV (reference sequence). V lost 8 bases, J lost 7 bases, and 10 bases stayed unmatched. The CDR3 is made up of 14 amino acids. The CDR3 bases are TGTGCCAGCGCCCGGGTAGCGGGAGGGTGGGAGCAGTACTTC. Amino acids: CASARVAGGWEQYF.

This chain uses TRBV9 with TRBJ2-1, with 8 bases lining up with TRBD1. J lost 6 bases, V lost 0 bases, and 5 bases had no gene match. Germline-derived CDR1 and CDR2 are SGDLS and YYNGEE. The CDR3 is 15 residues long. The CDR3 sequence: CASSVGQGALNEQFF. The DNA of the CDR3 is TGTGCCAGCAGCGTAGGCCAGGGGGCCCTCAATGAGCAGTTCTTC. The full variable domain, completed using reference TRBV9 and TRBJ2-1, is DSGVTQTPKHLITATGQRVTLRCSPRSGDLSVYWYQQSLDQGLQFLIQYYNGEERAKGNILERFSAQQFPDLHSELNLSSLELGDSALYFCASSVGQGALNEQFFGPGTRLTVL.

This clone showed up just a few times. The chain couples TRBV5-1 to TRBJ1-1, with 9 nucleotides matching TRBD1. The junction had 12 bases not matched to a gene; V was cut back by 4 bases and J by 5 bases. CDR3 length: 16 residues. Germline lookup yields CDR1 SGHRS and CDR2 YFSETQ. CDR3 DNA: TGCGCCAGCAGCCCACCGCCCGGGACAGGGAGGACTGAAGCTTTCTTT. It specifies CASSPPPGTGRTEAFF.

The rearrangement links TRBV5-1 to TRBJ1-4, with 9 nucleotides matching TRBD1. J lost 6 bases, V lost 5 bases, and 5 bases had no gene match. This CDR3 region has 14 residues. Germline V gene sequence: CDR1 SGHRS, CDR2 YFSETQ. This CDR3 is CASRIQGADEKLFF. The CDR3 DNA follows: TGCGCCAGCAGAATACAGGGGGCAGATGAAAAACTGTTTTTT.

The gene calls are TRBV3-1 (or the pseudogene TRBV3-2) and TRBJ1-3; the match to TRBD1 covers 10 bases. Losses at the gene ends were 5 bases for V and 0 bases for J; bases not matched to a gene: 4. This CDR3 spans 16 amino acids. Per the germline V gene, CDR1 is LGHDT and CDR2 is YNNKEL (reference sequence). CDR3 protein: CASSGQGVYSGNTIYF. CDR3 bases: TGTGCCAGCAGCGGACAGGGGGTTTACTCTGGAAACACCATATATTTT.

The chain uses TRBV28 and TRBJ2-5; 7 bases match TRBD2. Trimming removed 6 bases from V and 4 bases from J; junction bases left unmatched: 14. The germline V gene encodes CDR1 MDHEN and CDR2 SYDVKM. The CDR3 extends over 16 amino acids. CDR3 DNA sequence: TGTGCCAGCAGACTCCTATACCCAACGGGAGGAGAGACCCAGTACTTC. Translating it yields CASRLLYPTGGETQYF.

This chain uses TRBV30 with TRBJ1-1, with unresolved D. The V end was cut by 4 bases, the J end by 1 base, with 10 bases between. The CDR3 extends over 13 amino acids. The V gene's germline CDR1 is GTSNPN and CDR2 SVGIG (reference sequence). The DNA of the CDR3 is TGTGCCTGGACCGCCGACTGGAACACTGAAGCTTTCTTT. Its translation: CAWTADWNTEAFF.

V gene TRBV5-5 combines with J gene TRBJ2-1; weak D call: TRBD1 (5 bases). The CDR3 covers 15 residues. The ends were cut back, 4 bases at V and 4 bases at J, with 15 bases in the middle. The germline CDR1 and CDR2 sequences are SGHKS and YYEKEE (reference sequence). The CDR3 here is CASSPPPGPYNEQFF. The CDR3 nucleotides read TGTGCCAGCAGCCCTCCCCCAGGGCCGTACAATGAGCAGTTCTTC.

The genes are TRBV7-9 and TRBJ2-7; D is possibly TRBD2 (6 bases). The germline V gene encodes CDR1 SEHNR and CDR2 FQNEAQ (reference sequence). Trimming pared 7 bases from V and 0 bases from J, leaving 13 bases between. The CDR3 is 14 residues long. CDR3 residues: CASTQTAGSYEQYF. In DNA form, the CDR3 reads TGTGCCAGCACCCAGACAGCGGGCTCCTACGAGCAGTACTTC.

This chain uses TRBV28 with TRBJ2-7, with TRBD1 matching 10 bases. The trim removed 3 bases at V and 5 bases at J, leaving 7 bases unmatched. Germline loops: CDR1 MDHEN, CDR2 SYDVKM. The CDR3 has 15 residues. This CDR3 reads CASSLGTGVGNEQYF. The CDR3 region has the DNA TGTGCCAGCAGTTTGGGGACAGGGGTCGGGAACGAGCAGTACTTC.

The genes are TRBV6-5 and TRBJ1-1; 8 positions match TRBD1. The CDR3 totals 15 residues. Unmatched junction bases numbered 3, after V lost 0 bases and J lost 3 bases. CDR1 and CDR2 (germline): MNHEY, SVGAGI. CDR3: CASSYSTTGDTEAFF. The CDR3 DNA is TGTGCCAGCAGTTACTCGACGACAGGGGACACTGAAGCTTTCTTT.

The chain uses TRBV9 and TRBJ2-7; 11 bases fit TRBD2. With 3 bases clipped from V and 4 bases from J, the junction kept 3 bases outside the gene matches. There are 14 residues in the CDR3. CDR1 SGDLS and CDR2 YYNGEE come from the germline V gene. The CDR3 DNA sequence: TGTGCCAGCAGCGCGGGACTAGCGGCTTACGAGCAGTACTTC. Amino acid sequence: CASSAGLAAYEQYF.

This clone was detected once. J is TRBJ1-1 and V is TRBV12-3 or TRBV12-4, with a weak D call TRBD1 (5 bases). V shed 8 bases and J shed 7 bases, with 11 bases lying between them. The CDR3 covers 11 residues. CDR3 residues: CASRRGFEAFF. CDR3 sequence (DNA): TGTGCCAGCCGAAGGGGATTTGAAGCTTTCTTT.

The sample holds one count of this clone. For the CDR3, the DNA is TGTGCCAGCAGTGAAATGGGGGCGACCACCGGGGAGCTGTTTTTT. This sequence encodes CASSEMGATTGELFF. V is TRBV6-1 and J is TRBJ2-2; D possibly corresponds to TRBD1 (6 bases). There are 15 residues in the CDR3. CDR1 and CDR2 from the germline V gene are MNHNS and SASEGT. Trimming took 2 bases from V and 4 from J, leaving 11 bases between them.

The chain uses TRBV11-2 and TRBJ2-1; no clear D. CDR1 SGHAT and CDR2 FQNNGV come from the germline V gene. This CDR3 contains 16 residues. Trimming left V 4 bases short and J 0 bases short, with 13 bases between. CDR3 coding DNA: TGTGCCAGCAGCTCATTGGTCCTGAGCTCCTACAATGAGCAGTTCTTC. It yields the protein CASSSLVLSSYNEQFF. Full variable domain (remainder filled in from reference TRBV11-2 and TRBJ2-1): EAGVAQSPRYKIIEKRQSVAFWCNPISGHATLYWYQQILGQGPKLLIQFQNNGVVDDSQLPKDRFSAERLKGVDSTLKIQPAKLEDSAVYLCASSSLVLSSYNEQFFGPGTRLTVL.

The rearrangement links TRBV5-4 to TRBJ2-5; unclear D gene. The CDR3 consists of 13 residues. In germline, CDR1 is SGHNT, CDR2 YYREEE (reference sequence). V lost 0 bases to trimming and J lost 2 bases, with 5 bases between them. The CDR3: CASSLETQETQYF. CDR3 sequence (DNA): TGTGCCAGCAGCTTGGAGACTCAAGAGACCCAGTACTTC.

V is TRBV28 and J is TRBJ2-1, with 10 bases identical to TRBD2. The V gene's germline CDR1 is MDHEN and CDR2 SYDVKM. The CDR3 runs to 17 residues. Trimming cost V 5 bases and J 3 bases; bases outside gene matches: 10. The CDR3 region is CASSLAGASANYNEQFF. As DNA, the CDR3 is TGTGCCAGCAGTCTAGCGGGGGCTAGCGCGAACTACAATGAGCAGTTCTTC.

This sequence joins TRBV5-5 and TRBJ1-4; no clear D gene. Trimming left V 3 bases short and J 6 bases short, with 12 bases between. Germline values: CDR1 SGHKS, CDR2 YYEKEE (reference sequence). This CDR3 has 14 amino acids. CDR3 sequence (DNA): TGTGCCAGCAGCTCAAGAGGTTTTGATGAAAAACTGTTTTTT. Translating it yields CASSSRGFDEKLFF.

The V and J genes are TRBV3-1 (or the pseudogene TRBV3-2) and TRBJ1-1; D unclear. The germline V gene has CDR1 LGHDT and CDR2 YNNKEL (reference sequence). V was clipped by 4 bases and J by 4 bases, with 13 bases between them. The CDR3 consists of 14 residues. CDR3: CASSLGPGSTEAFF. The CDR3 bases are TGTGCCAGCAGCCTCGGACCTGGGAGCACTGAAGCTTTCTTT.

V gene TRBV2 combines with J gene TRBJ2-2; the match to TRBD2 covers 10 bases. Looked up from germline, CDR1 is SNHLY and CDR2 is FYNNEI. The CDR3 length is 16 residues. The V and J ends lost 7 bases and 8 bases, in that order; junction bases with no gene match: 13. CDR3 nucleotides: TGTGCCAGCACCGGAGGCGCTAGCGGGAGATCGGGGGAGCTGTTTTTT. Its translation: CASTGGASGRSGELFF.

This chain joins TRBV5-6 and TRBJ2-1; D perhaps matches TRBD2 (6 bases). The germline V gene has CDR1 SGHDT and CDR2 YYEEEE. Trimming cost V 0 bases and J 6 bases, with 13 bases left between them. This CDR3 is 15 amino acids long. The CDR3, as DNA: TGTGCCAGCAGCTTGGACCCCAGACTAGTCAATGAGCAGTTCTTC. This translates into CASSLDPRLVNEQFF. The variable domain in full, completed from reference TRBV5-6 and TRBJ2-1, reads DAGVTQSPTHLIKTRGQQVTLRCSPKSGHDTVSWYQQALGQGPQFIFQYYEEEERQRGNFPDRFSGHQFPNYSSELNVNALLLGDSALYLCASSLDPRLVNEQFFGPGTRLTVL.